The text below deals with one T cell receptor beta chain. Data came from immunoSEQ multiplex PCR; TCRdb stores just in-frame clones and leaves some out. Of tens of thousands of clones in the sample, roughly 90% were seen once. The sample originates from a study of control samples from healthy donors and cancer patients. CDR1 and CDR2 from the germline V gene are SGDLS and YYNGEE. The CDR3 spans 15 residues. The V end lost 5 bases, the J end lost 0 bases, and 11 bases lay between the germline ends. This sequence joins TRBV9 and TRBJ2-2, with D possibly being TRBD1 (5 bases). The sequencing input was blood. The source is a woman in her sixties or seventies in good health. The DNA of the CDR3 is TGTGCCAGCAGGGGAACAGGAGCGAACACCGGGGAGCTGTTTTTT. It yields the protein CASRGTGANTGELFF.